The entry below describes one T cell receptor beta chain. What it recognizes is unknown. Measured with immunoSEQ multiplex PCR; TCRdb has only the in-frame clones, and not every one. This sample has more than 95,000 clones, with about 92% found just once. Germline loops: CDR1 SEHNR, CDR2 FQNEAQ (reference sequence). The CDR3 has 14 amino acids. V was clipped by 5 bases and J by 8 bases, with 18 bases between them. The sample belongs to a study of T cell responses to AZD1222 COVID-19 vaccine. Regarding the study as a whole: Spike was spanned by vaccine-associated CD4 TCRs, which were dominant at 160-218 and 743-854. Repertoire collection took place solely once the T cell response had peaked. It should be noted that donors were predominantly white British and more often female, and clonal diversity was possibly underestimated. After two AZD1222 doses, spike-specific TCR breadth and depth rose versus day 0.

The receptor was derived from an adult in good health. The V call is TRBV7-9, the J call TRBJ1-2; possibly TRBD1 for D (5 bases). This specimen was peripheral blood, taken on day 0 of MenACWY control vaccination. CDR3 nucleotides: TGTGCCAGCAGCCAAGTGGGGGACGTCGGGGGCTACACCTTC. Translation gives CASSQVGDVGGYTF.